The sequence of this TCR beta chain was determined in a study of shared T cell receptors in the human thymus. Generated by immunoSEQ multiplex PCR, the TCRdb table keeps only in-frame clones and is missing some. The table shows roughly 660,000 clones, with roughly 88% occurring only once. The germline V gene has CDR1 SGHAT and CDR2 FQNNGV. The CDR3 sequence is 15 residues long. J lost 8 bases, V lost 1 base, and 8 bases had no gene match. The data also belong to a second study, concerning human thymus T cells. As that study records: Resections removed during corrective heart surgery provided the thymus tissue used.

The sequenced sample was thymocytes. The TCR was taken from a boy under three years old with a congenital heart defect. The V gene is TRBV11-2, the J gene TRBJ1-1; 9 nucleotides match TRBD1. In DNA form, the CDR3 reads TGTGCCAGCAGCTTAGGGGACAGGGCTCACGACGAAGCTTTCTTT. It specifies CASSLGDRAHDEAFF.